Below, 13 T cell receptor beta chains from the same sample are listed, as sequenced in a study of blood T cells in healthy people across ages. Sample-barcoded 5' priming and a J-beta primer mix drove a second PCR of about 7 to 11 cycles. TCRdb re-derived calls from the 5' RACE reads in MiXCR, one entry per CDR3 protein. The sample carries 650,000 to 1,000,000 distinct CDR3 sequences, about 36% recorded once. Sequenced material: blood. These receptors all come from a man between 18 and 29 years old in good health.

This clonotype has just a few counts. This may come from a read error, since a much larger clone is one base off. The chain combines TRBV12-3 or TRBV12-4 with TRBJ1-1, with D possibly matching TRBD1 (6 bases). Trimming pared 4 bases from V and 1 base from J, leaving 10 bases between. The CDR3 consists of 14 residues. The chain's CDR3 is CASSSVQGNTEAFF. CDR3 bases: TGTGCCAGCAGTTCAGTACAGGGGAACACTGAAGCTTTCTTT.

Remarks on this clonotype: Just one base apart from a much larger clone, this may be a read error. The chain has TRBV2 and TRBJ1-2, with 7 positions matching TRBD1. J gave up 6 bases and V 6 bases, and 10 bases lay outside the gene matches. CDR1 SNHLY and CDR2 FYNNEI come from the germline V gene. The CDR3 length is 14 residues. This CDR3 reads CASRGRGQLDGYTF. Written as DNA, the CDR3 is TGTGCCAGCAGGGGAAGGGGACAGCTCGATGGCTACACCTTC.

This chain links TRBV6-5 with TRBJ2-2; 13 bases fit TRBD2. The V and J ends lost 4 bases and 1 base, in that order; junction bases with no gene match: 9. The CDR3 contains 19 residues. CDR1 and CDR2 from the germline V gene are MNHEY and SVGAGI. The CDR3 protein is CASSSPGTSGAVNTGELFF. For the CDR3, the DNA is TGTGCCAGCAGTTCCCCCGGGACTAGCGGGGCGGTGAACACCGGGGAGCTGTTTTTT.

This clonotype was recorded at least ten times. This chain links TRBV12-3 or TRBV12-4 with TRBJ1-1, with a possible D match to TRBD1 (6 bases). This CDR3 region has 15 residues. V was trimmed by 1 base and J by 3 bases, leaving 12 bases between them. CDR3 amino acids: CASSLGGQSDTEAFF. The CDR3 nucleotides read TGTGCCAGCAGTTTAGGAGGACAGTCGGACACTGAAGCTTTCTTT.

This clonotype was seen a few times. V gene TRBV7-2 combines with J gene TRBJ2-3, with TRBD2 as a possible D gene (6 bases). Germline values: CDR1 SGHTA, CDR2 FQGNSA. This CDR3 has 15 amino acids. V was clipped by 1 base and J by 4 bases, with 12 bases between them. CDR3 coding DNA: TGTGCCAGCAGCTTAGTGGGCGGGGAGTCAGATACGCAGTATTTT. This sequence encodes CASSLVGGESDTQYF.

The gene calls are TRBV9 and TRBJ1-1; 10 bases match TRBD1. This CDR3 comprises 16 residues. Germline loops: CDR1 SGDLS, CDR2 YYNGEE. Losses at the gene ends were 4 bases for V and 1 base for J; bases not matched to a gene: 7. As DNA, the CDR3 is TGTGCCAGCAGCATGGGGACAGGGGCTGGGAACACTGAAGCTTTCTTT. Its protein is CASSMGTGAGNTEAFF.

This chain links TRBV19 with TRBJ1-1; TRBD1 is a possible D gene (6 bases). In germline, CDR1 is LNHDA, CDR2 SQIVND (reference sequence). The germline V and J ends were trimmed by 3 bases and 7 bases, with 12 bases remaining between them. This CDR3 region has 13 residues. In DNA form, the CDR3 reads TGTGCCAGTAGTATTAAACAGGGTAATGAAGCTTTCTTT. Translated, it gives CASSIKQGNEAFF.

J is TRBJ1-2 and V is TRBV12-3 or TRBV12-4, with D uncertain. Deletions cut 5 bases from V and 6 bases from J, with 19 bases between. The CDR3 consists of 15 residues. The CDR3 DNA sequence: TGTGCCAGCAGTCCCAGAGGAGGGTGGGTTAATGGCTACACCTTC. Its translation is CASSPRGGWVNGYTF.

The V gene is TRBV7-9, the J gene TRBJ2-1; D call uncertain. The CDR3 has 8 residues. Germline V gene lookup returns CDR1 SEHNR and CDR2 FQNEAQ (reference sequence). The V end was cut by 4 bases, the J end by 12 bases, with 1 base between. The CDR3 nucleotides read TGTGCCAGCAGCTCGCAGTTCTTC. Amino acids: CASSSQFF.

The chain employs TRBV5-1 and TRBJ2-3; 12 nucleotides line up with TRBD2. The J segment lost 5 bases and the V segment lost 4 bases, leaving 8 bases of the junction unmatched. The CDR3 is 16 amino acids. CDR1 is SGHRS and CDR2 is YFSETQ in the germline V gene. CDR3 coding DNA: TGCGCCAGCAGCACCCGGACTAGCGGGGACGGAGATACGCAGTATTTT. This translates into CASSTRTSGDGDTQYF. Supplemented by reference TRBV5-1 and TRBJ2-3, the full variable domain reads KAGVTQTPRYLIKTRGQQVTLSCSPISGHRSVSWYQQTPGQGLQFLFEYFSETQRNKGNFPGRFSGRQFSNSRSEMNVSTLELGDSALYLCASSTRTSGDGDTQYFGPGTRLTVL.

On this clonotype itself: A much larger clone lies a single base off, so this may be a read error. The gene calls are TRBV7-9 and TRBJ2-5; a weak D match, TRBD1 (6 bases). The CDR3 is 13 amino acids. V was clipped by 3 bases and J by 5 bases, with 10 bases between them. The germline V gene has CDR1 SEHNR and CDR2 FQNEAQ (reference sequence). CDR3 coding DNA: TGTGCCAGCAGCTTCGGACAGTGGGAGACCCAGTACTTC. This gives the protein CASSFGQWETQYF.

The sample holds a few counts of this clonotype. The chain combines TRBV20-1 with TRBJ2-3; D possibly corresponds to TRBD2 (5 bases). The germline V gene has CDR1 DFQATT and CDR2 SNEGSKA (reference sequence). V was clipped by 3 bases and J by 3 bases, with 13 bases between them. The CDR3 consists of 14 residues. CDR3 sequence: CSASRGEGTDTQYF. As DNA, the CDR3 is TGCAGTGCTAGTAGAGGAGAGGGAACAGATACGCAGTATTTT.

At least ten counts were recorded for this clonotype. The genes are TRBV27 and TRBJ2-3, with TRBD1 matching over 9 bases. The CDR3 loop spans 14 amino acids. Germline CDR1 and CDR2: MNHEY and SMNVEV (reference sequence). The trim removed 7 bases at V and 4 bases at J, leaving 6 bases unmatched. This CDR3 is CASKGTGTADTQYF. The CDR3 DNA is TGTGCCAGCAAAGGGACAGGGACGGCAGATACGCAGTATTTT.